The 32 T cell receptor beta chains given below trace back to one sample, sequenced in a study of cytomegalovirus exposure and HLA in healthy donors. The assay was immunoSEQ multiplex PCR, and TCRdb's table has in-frame clones only and misses some. Among roughly 230,000 clones listed, 80% to 95% were seen once. Sequencing input: PBMCs. Receptors originate from a woman aged 25 to 45 in good health and CMV-seronegative.

The V and J genes are TRBV28 and TRBJ2-5; 8 bases are shared with TRBD1. This CDR3 comprises 15 residues. The ends lost 8 bases at V and 5 bases at J; junction bases unmatched: 13. Germline V gene data show CDR1 as MDHEN and CDR2 as SYDVKM. The CDR3 DNA follows: TGTGCCAGCGGCTCCCGACAGGGGTTCGGTGAGACCCAGTACTTC. This translates into CASGSRQGFGETQYF.

This rearrangement joins TRBV28 to TRBJ2-7, with 8 bases fitting TRBD1. The CDR3 covers 13 residues. Germline CDR1 is MDHEN and CDR2 is SYDVKM. V lost 7 bases and J lost 2; bases outside the gene matches: 4. CDR3 in DNA: TGTGCCAGCAACGGACAGGGAACCTACGAGCAGTACTTC. This gives the protein CASNGQGTYEQYF.

This chain uses TRBV7-8 with TRBJ2-1; possibly TRBD1 for D (7 bases). The CDR3 covers 14 residues. V lost 1 base and J 9 bases, leaving 13 bases between the germline ends. The germline CDR1 and CDR2 sequences are SGHVS and FQNEAQ. The chain's CDR3 is CASSLGRGVGEQFF. DNA for the CDR3: TGTGCCAGCAGCTTAGGCAGGGGGGTCGGTGAGCAGTTCTTC.

This chain uses TRBV7-6 with TRBJ2-2; D is unclear. Germline CDR1 is SGHVS and CDR2 is FNYEAQ. The CDR3 contains 16 residues. V lost 1 base and J 1 base, leaving 10 bases between the germline ends. The CDR3 spells CASSLESSGNTGELFF. CDR3 DNA sequence: TGTGCCAGCAGCTTAGAATCATCGGGGAACACCGGGGAGCTGTTTTTT. Using reference TRBV7-6 and TRBJ2-2 for the parts outside the CDR3, the full variable domain is GAGVSQSPRYKVTKRGQDVALRCDPISGHVSLYWYRQALGQGPEFLTYFNYEAQQDKSGLPNDRFSAERPEGSISTLTIQRTEQRDSAMYRCASSLESSGNTGELFFGEGSRLTVL.

The J gene is TRBJ2-2, the V gene TRBV28; the D is unclear. The V and J ends lost 7 bases and 1 base respectively, with 4 bases between them. The CDR3 is 12 residues long. In germline, CDR1 is MDHEN, CDR2 SYDVKM. The CDR3 loop is CASTQNTGELFF. CDR3 DNA sequence: TGTGCCAGCACGCAGAACACCGGGGAGCTGTTTTTT. Complete variable domain (other parts from reference TRBV28 and TRBJ2-2): DVKVTQSSRYLVKRTGEKVFLECVQDMDHENMFWYRQDPGLGLRLIYFSYDVKMKEKGDIPEGYSVSREKKERFSLILESASTNQTSMYLCASTQNTGELFFGEGSRLTVL.

The gene calls are TRBV7-2 and TRBJ2-1; D unresolved. The germline V gene has CDR1 SGHTA and CDR2 FQGNSA. The V gene lost 4 bases and the J gene lost 0 bases, with 10 bases spanning the gap. CDR3 length equals 15 residues. In nucleotides, the CDR3 is TGTGCCAGCAGCTCGTACCCTAGCTCCTACAATGAGCAGTTCTTC. Protein product: CASSSYPSSYNEQFF.

The genes are TRBV28 and TRBJ2-1; D might be TRBD2 (5 bases). Germline assignment: CDR1 MDHEN and CDR2 SYDVKM. The CDR3 spans 12 residues. Between the trimmed V and J ends, which lost 4 bases and 4 bases, there was a span of 5 bases. In DNA form, the CDR3 reads TGTGCCAGCAGTTGGGAGTACAATGAGCAGTTCTTC. Translation gives CASSWEYNEQFF.

The chain employs TRBV5-6 and TRBJ2-1; 11 bases align to TRBD2. The CDR3 length is 16 residues. The germline gives CDR1 SGHDT, CDR2 YYEEEE. Germline trimming cut 2 bases from V and 2 bases from J; bases unmatched to any gene: 3. The CDR3: CASSFGTSGTYNEQFF. DNA of the CDR3: TGTGCCAGCAGCTTCGGGACTAGCGGAACCTACAATGAGCAGTTCTTC.

The chain carries TRBV4-2 and TRBJ2-7, with D unclear. The CDR3 length is 14 residues. With 1 base removed from V and 4 bases from J, the gap between germline ends came to 11 bases. From germline, CDR1 is LGHNA and CDR2 YNFKEQ. The DNA of the CDR3 is TGTGCCAGCAGCCAAGCTTCAGTGACGTACGAGCAGTACTTC. Translating it yields CASSQASVTYEQYF.

This rearrangement joins TRBV19 to TRBJ2-5; 7 positions match TRBD2. There are 16 residues in the CDR3. After removal of 8 bases from V and 4 bases from J, the junction contained 16 bases not matched to a gene. Germline CDR1 reads LNHDA; CDR2 reads SQIVND (reference sequence). The CDR3 reads CASAGGGWFGSETQYF. CDR3 DNA sequence: TGTGCCAGTGCCGGCGGGGGTTGGTTCGGGTCAGAGACCCAGTACTTC. Drawing the rest from reference TRBV19 and TRBJ2-5, the complete variable domain is DGGITQSPKYLFRKEGQNVTLSCEQNLNHDAMYWYRQDPGQGLRLIYYSQIVNDFQKGDIAEGYSVSREKKESFPLTVTSAQKNPTAFYLCASAGGGWFGSETQYFGPGTRLLVL.

The chain links TRBV29-1 to TRBJ2-5; possible D gene TRBD1, 6 bases. Germline V gene sequence: CDR1 SQVTM, CDR2 ANQGSEA. Between the trimmed V and J ends, which lost 3 bases and 2 bases, there was a span of 13 bases. There are 14 residues in the CDR3. The CDR3 here is CSVERRGNQETQYF. Written as DNA, the CDR3 is TGCAGCGTTGAGCGCAGGGGAAATCAAGAGACCCAGTACTTC.

Here the CDR3 DNA reads TGTGCCAGCAGCCTACAGGGCTCCAGCTCCTACGAGCAGTACTTC. Translated: CASSLQGSSSYEQYF. This sequence joins TRBV6-6 and TRBJ2-7; a weak D match, TRBD1 (6 bases). Per the germline V gene, CDR1 is MNHNY and CDR2 is SVGAGI (reference sequence). V lost 6 bases and J lost 0, with 15 bases in between. CDR3 length: 15 amino acids.

The V call is TRBV30, the J call TRBJ2-1; no definite D call. Trimming left V 3 bases short and J 0 bases short, with 9 bases between. From germline, CDR1 is GTSNPN and CDR2 SVGIG (reference sequence). This CDR3 comprises 14 residues. CDR3 protein: CAWRSGSSYNEQFF. CDR3 nucleotide sequence: TGTGCCTGGAGATCAGGAAGCTCCTACAATGAGCAGTTCTTC. Full variable domain (remainder filled in from reference TRBV30 and TRBJ2-1): SQTIHQWPATLVQPVGSPLSLECTVEGTSNPNLYWYRQAAGRGLQLLFYSVGIGQISSEVPQNLSASRPQDRQFILSSKKLLLSDSGFYLCAWRSGSSYNEQFFGPGTRLTVL.

A remark on this clone: Other DNA variants within this sample encode the same CDR3. This chain uses TRBV6-1 with TRBJ1-2; D might be TRBD1 (6 bases). V was clipped by 2 bases and J by 2 bases, with 6 bases between them. This CDR3 is 13 amino acids long. The germline CDR1 and CDR2 sequences are MNHNS and SASEGT. The DNA of the CDR3 is TGTGCCAGCAGTGAAAGGGGGAACTATGGCTACACCTTC. Translated, it gives CASSERGNYGYTF.

This chain connects TRBV7-9 to TRBJ2-1, with 12 bases identical to TRBD1. This CDR3 is built from 15 residues. V was pared by 7 bases and J by 10 bases, with 11 bases of the junction left unmatched. Germline values: CDR1 SEHNR, CDR2 FQNEAQ (reference sequence). This CDR3 reads CASTDRDRGLDEQFF. The CDR3 region has the DNA TGTGCCAGCACCGACCGGGACAGGGGGCTGGACGAGCAGTTCTTC.

The chain is built from TRBV27 and TRBJ2-3; 13 nucleotides match TRBD2. The germline V gene encodes CDR1 MNHEY and CDR2 SMNVEV (reference sequence). J gave up 6 bases and V 2 bases, and 2 bases lay outside the gene matches. The CDR3 spans 15 residues. The CDR3 sequence is CASSLGLAGADTQYF. CDR3 coding DNA: TGTGCCAGCAGTTTAGGACTAGCGGGAGCTGATACGCAGTATTTT.

The V gene is TRBV9, the J gene TRBJ2-7; 7 bases agree with TRBD1. Unmatched junction bases numbered 8, after V lost 4 bases and J lost 4 bases. This CDR3 has 14 residues. Germline CDR1 and CDR2: SGDLS and YYNGEE. As DNA, the CDR3 is TGTGCCAGCAGCCCCCAGGACAGGATGTACGAGCAGTACTTC. The encoded protein is CASSPQDRMYEQYF.

The V call is TRBV2, the J call TRBJ2-7, with 8 positions matching TRBD2. Germline V gene data show CDR1 as SNHLY and CDR2 as FYNNEI. V was clipped by 5 bases and J by 6 bases; unmatched bases: 3. The CDR3 sequence is 12 residues long. The CDR3 DNA follows: TGTGCCAGCAGTCTGACTAGCGTCGAGCAGTACTTC. This translates into CASSLTSVEQYF.

The CDR3 loop reads CASSLRGPLTDTQYF. The CDR3, as DNA: TGTGCCAGCAGTTTGCGCGGGCCCCTCACAGATACGCAGTATTTT. The chain has TRBV28 and TRBJ2-3; possible D gene TRBD2, 5 bases. The CDR3 is 15 amino acids. V was pared by 3 bases and J by 2 bases, with 12 bases between. Per germline, CDR1 MDHEN and CDR2 SYDVKM.

This chain joins TRBV5-1 and TRBJ2-7; 8 nucleotides line up with TRBD2. Unmatched junction bases numbered 16, after V lost 4 bases and J lost 4 bases. The CDR3 runs 17 residues. The germline V gene has CDR1 SGHRS and CDR2 YFSETQ. The CDR3 loop is CASSTGTGGLAGYEQYF. CDR3 in DNA: TGCGCCAGCAGCACAGGGACCGGAGGACTAGCTGGGTACGAGCAGTACTTC.

The gene calls are TRBV5-3 and TRBJ2-1; a weak D match, TRBD1 (6 bases). TRBV5-3 is flagged as an ORF with uncertain function. Between the trimmed V and J ends, which lost 4 bases and 3 bases, there was a span of 17 bases. The CDR3 runs to 16 residues. The CDR3 region has the DNA TGTGCCAGAAGCCCCCCCCCACCAGGGGACTACAATGAGCAGTTCTTC. Its protein is CARSPPPPGDYNEQFF.

With respect to this clone: The germline gene is not matched at one end of the junction; a read error may be the cause. J is TRBJ2-5 and V is TRBV28; the D is unclear. CDR1 and CDR2 (germline): MDHEN, SYDVKM. The CDR3 consists of 13 residues. CDR3 residues: CASRLSLQETQYF. The CDR3, as DNA: TGTGCCAGCCGTTTGTCTTTACAAGAGACCCAGTACTTC.

The V and J genes are TRBV6-5 and TRBJ2-7; maybe TRBD2 (5 bases). The germline V and J ends were trimmed by 7 bases and 0 bases, with 10 bases remaining between them. Germline V gene lookup returns CDR1 MNHEY and CDR2 SVGAGI. CDR3 length: 13 amino acids. The CDR3 protein is CASTSLASYEQYF. CDR3 in DNA: TGTGCCAGCACCTCTCTAGCCTCCTACGAGCAGTACTTC.

This chain connects TRBV2 to TRBJ1-1; the match to TRBD1 covers 8 bases. CDR1 SNHLY and CDR2 FYNNEI come from the germline V gene. After removal of 6 bases from V and 0 bases from J, the junction contained 9 bases not matched to a gene. The CDR3 sequence is 16 residues long. The CDR3 DNA reads TGTGCCAGCAGACCTGGACAGGGAAGGATGAACACTGAAGCTTTCTTT. Protein sequence: CASRPGQGRMNTEAFF. The whole variable domain, remainder taken from reference TRBV2 and TRBJ1-1, is EPEVTQTPSHQVTQMGQEVILRCVPISNHLYFYWYRQILGQKVEFLVSFYNNEISEKSEIFDDQFSVERPDGSNFTLKIRSTKLEDSAMYFCASRPGQGRMNTEAFFGQGTRLTVV.

The genes are TRBV7-2 and TRBJ1-3, with TRBD1 matching 9 bases. Per germline, CDR1 SGHTA and CDR2 FQGNSA. The CDR3 has 15 amino acids. V gave up 5 bases and J gave up 3 bases; unmatched junction bases: 5. In DNA, the CDR3 is TGTGCCAGCAGCAAGTCGACAGGGGGTGGAAACACCATATATTTT. Translated: CASSKSTGGGNTIYF.

The chain carries TRBV7-2 and TRBJ2-7; 9 nucleotides line up with TRBD1. This CDR3 is 13 amino acids long. Trimming removed 5 bases from V and 6 bases from J; junction bases left unmatched: 5. Germline CDR1 is SGHTA and CDR2 is FQGNSA. The CDR3 loop reads CASSPGTGSEQYF. CDR3 sequence (DNA): TGTGCCAGCAGCCCAGGGACAGGGTCCGAGCAGTACTTC.

To note about this clone: At the DNA level, this CDR3 is encoded by other sequences in the same sample as well. The V and J genes are TRBV7-2 and TRBJ2-1; a weak D match, TRBD2 (5 bases). Germline values: CDR1 SGHTA, CDR2 FQGNSA. Trimming removed 0 bases at V and 0 bases at J, with 6 bases between. This CDR3 is 15 amino acids long. CDR3 nucleotides: TGTGCCAGCAGCTTAGCTGGGAGCTCCTACAATGAGCAGTTCTTC. This codes for CASSLAGSSYNEQFF.

The rearrangement joins TRBV6-5 to TRBJ2-2, with unresolved D. The V end lost 5 bases, the J end lost 5 bases, and 9 bases lay between the germline ends. From germline, CDR1 is MNHEY and CDR2 SVGAGI. This CDR3 has 13 amino acids. The CDR3 loop reads CASSITETGELFF. The DNA for the CDR3 is TGTGCCAGCAGTATTACAGAGACCGGGGAGCTGTTTTTT.

The V gene is TRBV10-2, the J gene TRBJ2-7; D is ambiguous. Trimming shortened V by 1 base and J by 2 bases, and 9 bases separated the two germline ends. The CDR3 spans 14 residues. Germline V gene lookup returns CDR1 WSHSY and CDR2 SAAADI. The CDR3 bases are TGCGCCAGCAGTGAGTATGCGCCCACCTACGAGCAGTACTTC. Translated: CASSEYAPTYEQYF.

On this clone: The sample has other DNA sequences that encode this CDR3 too. The chain joins TRBV6-5 to TRBJ2-7; 11 bases agree with TRBD1. V was pared by 0 bases and J by 3 bases, with 1 base of the junction left unmatched. Germline lookup yields CDR1 MNHEY and CDR2 SVGAGI. The CDR3 contains 15 residues. The CDR3 region has the DNA TGTGCCAGCAGTTACTCGGGGACAGGGGGCTACGAGCAGTACTTC. It yields the protein CASSYSGTGGYEQYF.

This chain links TRBV5-1 with TRBJ1-1; weak D call: TRBD1 (5 bases). This CDR3 contains 15 residues. V lost 7 bases to trimming and J lost 3 bases, with 19 bases between them. From germline, CDR1 is SGHRS and CDR2 YFSETQ. The CDR3 nucleotides are TGCGCCAGCGCTCTTGAACAGGTGACCTACACTGAAGCTTTCTTT. Its protein product is CASALEQVTYTEAFF.

The rearrangement uses TRBV4-3 and TRBJ2-5, with D possibly TRBD2 on 6 matching bases. Between the trimmed V and J ends, which lost 1 base and 6 bases, there was a span of 15 bases. The V gene's germline CDR1 is LGHNA and CDR2 YSLEER. This CDR3 is 15 amino acids long. CDR3 nucleotide sequence: TGCGCCAGCAGCCAAGTTGACGGGAGCCTACAGACCCAGTACTTC. Translating gives CASSQVDGSLQTQYF.